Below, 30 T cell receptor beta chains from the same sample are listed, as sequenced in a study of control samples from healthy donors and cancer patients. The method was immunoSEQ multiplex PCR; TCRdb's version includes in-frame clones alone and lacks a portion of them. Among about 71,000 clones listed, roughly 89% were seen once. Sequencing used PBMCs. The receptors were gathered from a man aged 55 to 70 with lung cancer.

The chain's CDR3 is CASSHTTGEDSPLHF. DNA for the CDR3: TGCGCCAGCAGCCATACGACAGGGGAGGATTCACCCCTCCACTTT. V is TRBV4-1 and J is TRBJ1-6, with TRBD1 matching 8 bases. V lost 3 bases to trimming and J lost 8 bases; unmatched junction nucleotides: 6. Germline V gene lookup returns CDR1 MGHRA and CDR2 YSYEKL. CDR3 length equals 15 residues.

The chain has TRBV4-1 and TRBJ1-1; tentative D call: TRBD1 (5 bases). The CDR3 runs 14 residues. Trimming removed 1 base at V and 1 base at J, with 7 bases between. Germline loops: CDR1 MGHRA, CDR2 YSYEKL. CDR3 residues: CASSQADRNTEAFF. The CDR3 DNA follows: TGCGCCAGCAGCCAAGCCGACAGGAACACTGAAGCTTTCTTT.

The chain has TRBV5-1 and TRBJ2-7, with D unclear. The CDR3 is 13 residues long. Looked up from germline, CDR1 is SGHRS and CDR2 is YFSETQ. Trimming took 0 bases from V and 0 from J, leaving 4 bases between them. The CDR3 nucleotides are TGCGCCAGCAGCTTGGACCCCTCCTACGAGCAGTACGTC. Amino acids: CASSLDPSYEQYV.

CDR3 residues: CSVGGTGDEKLFF. The DNA for the CDR3 is TGCAGCGTTGGGGGGACAGGGGACGAAAAACTGTTTTTT. The V and J genes are TRBV29-1 and TRBJ1-4, with 10 bases identical to TRBD1. Looked up from germline, CDR1 is SQVTM and CDR2 is ANQGSEA. CDR3 length equals 13 residues. V was clipped by 4 bases and J by 8 bases; unmatched bases: 4.

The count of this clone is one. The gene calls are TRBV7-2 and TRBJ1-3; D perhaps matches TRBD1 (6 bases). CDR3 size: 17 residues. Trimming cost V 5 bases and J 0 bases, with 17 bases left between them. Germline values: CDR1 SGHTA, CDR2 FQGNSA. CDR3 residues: CASSPGQGKGSGNTIYF. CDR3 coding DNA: TGTGCCAGCAGCCCCGGGCAGGGGAAGGGCTCTGGAAACACCATATATTTT. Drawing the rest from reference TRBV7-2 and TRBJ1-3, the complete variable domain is GAGVSQSPSNKVTEKGKDVELRCDPISGHTALYWYRQSLGQGLEFLIYFQGNSAPDKSGLPSDRFSAERTGGSVSTLTIQRTQQEDSAVYLCASSPGQGKGSGNTIYFGEGSWLTVV.

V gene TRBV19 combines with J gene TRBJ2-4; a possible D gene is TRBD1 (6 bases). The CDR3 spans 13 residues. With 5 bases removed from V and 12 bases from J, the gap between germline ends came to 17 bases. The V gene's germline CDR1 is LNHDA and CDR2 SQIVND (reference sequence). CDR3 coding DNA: TGTGCCAGTAGTCTCCAGACAGGCCAGCCTCAGTACTTC. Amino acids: CASSLQTGQPQYF.

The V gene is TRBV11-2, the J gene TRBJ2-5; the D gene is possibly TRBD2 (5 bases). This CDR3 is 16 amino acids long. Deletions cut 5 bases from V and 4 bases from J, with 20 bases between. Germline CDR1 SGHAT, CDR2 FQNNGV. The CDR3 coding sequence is TGTGCCAGCAGCCCAATTGTATCTAGCTTGGGAGAGACCCAGTACTTC. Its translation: CASSPIVSSLGETQYF. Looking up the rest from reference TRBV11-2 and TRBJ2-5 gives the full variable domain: EAGVAQSPRYKIIEKRQSVAFWCNPISGHATLYWYQQILGQGPKLLIQFQNNGVVDDSQLPKDRFSAERLKGVDSTLKIQPAKLEDSAVYLCASSPIVSSLGETQYFGPGTRLLVL.

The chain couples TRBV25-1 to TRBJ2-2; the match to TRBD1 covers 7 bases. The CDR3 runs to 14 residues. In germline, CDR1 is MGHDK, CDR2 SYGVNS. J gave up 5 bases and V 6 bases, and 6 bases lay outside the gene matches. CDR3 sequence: CASRRTGETGELFF. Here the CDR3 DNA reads TGTGCCAGCAGACGTACAGGGGAAACCGGGGAGCTGTTTTTT.

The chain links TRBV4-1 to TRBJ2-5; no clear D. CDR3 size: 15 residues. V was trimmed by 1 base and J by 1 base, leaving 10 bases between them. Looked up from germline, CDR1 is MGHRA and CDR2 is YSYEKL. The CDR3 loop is CASSQASTAQETQYF. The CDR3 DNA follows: TGCGCCAGCAGCCAAGCGTCCACCGCCCAAGAGACCCAGTACTTC.

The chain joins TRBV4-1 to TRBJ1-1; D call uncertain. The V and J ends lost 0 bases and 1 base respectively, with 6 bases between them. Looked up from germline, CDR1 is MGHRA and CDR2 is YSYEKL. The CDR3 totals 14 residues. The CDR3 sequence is CASSQEEGNTEAFF. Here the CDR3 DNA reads TGCGCCAGCAGCCAAGAAGAAGGGAACACTGAAGCTTTCTTT.

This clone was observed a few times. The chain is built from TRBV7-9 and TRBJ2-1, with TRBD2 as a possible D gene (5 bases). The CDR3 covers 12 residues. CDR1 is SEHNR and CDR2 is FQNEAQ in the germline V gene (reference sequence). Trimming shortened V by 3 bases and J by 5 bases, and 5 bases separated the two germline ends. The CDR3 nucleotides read TGTGCCAGCAGCTTCGGGGACAATGAGCAGTTCTTC. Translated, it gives CASSFGDNEQFF. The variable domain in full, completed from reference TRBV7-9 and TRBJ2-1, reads DTGVSQNPRHKITKRGQNVTFRCDPISEHNRLYWYRQTLGQGPEFLTYFQNEAQLEKSRLLSDRFSAERPKGSFSTLEIQRTEQGDSAMYLCASSFGDNEQFFGPGTRLTVL.

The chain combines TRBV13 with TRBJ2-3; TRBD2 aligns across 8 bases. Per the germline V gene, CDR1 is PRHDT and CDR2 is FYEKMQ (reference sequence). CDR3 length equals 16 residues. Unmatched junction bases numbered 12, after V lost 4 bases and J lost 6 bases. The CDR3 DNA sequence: TGTGCCAGCAGCTCCCCGGTAGTAGCGGGGATGGATACGCAGTATTTT. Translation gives CASSSPVVAGMDTQYF. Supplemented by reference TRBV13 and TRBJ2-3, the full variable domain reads AAGVIQSPRHLIKEKRETATLKCYPIPRHDTVYWYQQGPGQDPQFLISFYEKMQSDKGSIPDRFSAQQFSDYHSELNMSSLELGDSALYFCASSSPVVAGMDTQYFGPGTRLTVL.

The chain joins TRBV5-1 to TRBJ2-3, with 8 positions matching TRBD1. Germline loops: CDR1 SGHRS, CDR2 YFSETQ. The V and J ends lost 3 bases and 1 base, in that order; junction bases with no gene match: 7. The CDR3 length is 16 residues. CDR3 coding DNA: TGCGCCAGCAGCTCAACCCTGGGACAGGGCACAGATACGCAGTATTTT. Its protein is CASSSTLGQGTDTQYF.

CDR3 residues: CASSVEPSAKLFF. In DNA form, the CDR3 reads TGTGCCAGCAGCGTAGAACCGTCCGCTAAACTGTTTTTT. This rearrangement joins TRBV9 to TRBJ1-4; D remains unclear. The germline V gene encodes CDR1 SGDLS and CDR2 YYNGEE. The CDR3 has 13 residues. The V and J ends lost 0 bases and 11 bases respectively, with 11 bases between them.

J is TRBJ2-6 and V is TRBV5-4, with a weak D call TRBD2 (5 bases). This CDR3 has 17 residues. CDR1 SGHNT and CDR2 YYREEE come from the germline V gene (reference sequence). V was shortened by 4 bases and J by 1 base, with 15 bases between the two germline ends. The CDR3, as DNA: TGTGCCAGCAGCACTGGACTGGCTAGATCTGGGGCCAACGTCCTGACTTTC. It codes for CASSTGLARSGANVLTF.

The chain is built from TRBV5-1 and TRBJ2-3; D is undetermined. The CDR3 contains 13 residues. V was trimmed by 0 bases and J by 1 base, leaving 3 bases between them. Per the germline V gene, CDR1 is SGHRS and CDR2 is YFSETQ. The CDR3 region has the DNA TGCGCCAGCAGCTTGGGGGGCACAGATACGCAGTATTTT. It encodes CASSLGGTDTQYF.

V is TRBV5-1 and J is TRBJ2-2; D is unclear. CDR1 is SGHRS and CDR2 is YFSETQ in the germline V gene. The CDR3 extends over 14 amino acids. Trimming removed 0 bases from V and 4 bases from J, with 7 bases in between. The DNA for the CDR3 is TGCGCCAGCAGCTTGGAAGTTACCACCGGGGAGCTGTTTTTT. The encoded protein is CASSLEVTTGELFF.

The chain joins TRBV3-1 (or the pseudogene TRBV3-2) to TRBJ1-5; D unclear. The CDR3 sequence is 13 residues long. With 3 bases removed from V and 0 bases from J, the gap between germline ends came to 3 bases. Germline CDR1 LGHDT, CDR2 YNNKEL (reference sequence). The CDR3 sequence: CASSHDSNQPQHF. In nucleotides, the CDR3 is TGTGCCAGCAGCCACGATAGCAATCAGCCCCAGCATTTT.

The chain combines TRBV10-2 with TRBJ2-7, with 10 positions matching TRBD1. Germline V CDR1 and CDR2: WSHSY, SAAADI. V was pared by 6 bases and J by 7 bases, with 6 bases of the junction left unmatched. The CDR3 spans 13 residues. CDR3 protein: CASSDRTGGEQYF. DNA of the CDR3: TGCGCCAGCAGCGACAGGACAGGGGGGGAGCAGTACTTC.

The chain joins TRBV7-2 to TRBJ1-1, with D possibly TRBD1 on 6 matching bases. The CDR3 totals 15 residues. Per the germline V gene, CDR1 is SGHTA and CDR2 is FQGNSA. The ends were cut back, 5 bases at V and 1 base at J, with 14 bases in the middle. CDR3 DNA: TGTGCCAGCAGCATTCAACAGGGATGGAACACTGAAGCTTTCTTT. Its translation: CASSIQQGWNTEAFF.

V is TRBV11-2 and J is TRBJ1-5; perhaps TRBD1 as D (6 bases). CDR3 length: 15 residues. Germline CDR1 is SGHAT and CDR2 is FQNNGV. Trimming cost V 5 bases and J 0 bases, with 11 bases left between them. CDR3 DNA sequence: TGTGCCAGCAGCCCGGACAGAAATAGCAATCAGCCCCAGCATTTT. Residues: CASSPDRNSNQPQHF.

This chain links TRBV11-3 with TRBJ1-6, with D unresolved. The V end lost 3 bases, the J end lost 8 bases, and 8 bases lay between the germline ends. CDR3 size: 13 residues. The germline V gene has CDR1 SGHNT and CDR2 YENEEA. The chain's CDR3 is CASSFSTHSPLHF. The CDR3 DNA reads TGTGCCAGCAGCTTTAGTACCCATTCACCCCTCCACTTT.

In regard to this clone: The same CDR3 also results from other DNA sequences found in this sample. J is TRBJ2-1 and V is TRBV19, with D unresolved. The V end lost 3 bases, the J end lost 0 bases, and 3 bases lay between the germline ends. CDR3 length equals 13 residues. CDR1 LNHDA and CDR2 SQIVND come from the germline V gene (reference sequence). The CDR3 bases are TGTGCCAGTAGTATGGGCTCCTACAATGAGCAGTTCTTC. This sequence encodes CASSMGSYNEQFF.

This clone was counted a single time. The CDR3 spells CASSKRGAFNEQFF. As DNA, the CDR3 is TGTGCCAGCAGTAAGCGGGGGGCCTTCAATGAGCAGTTCTTC. The chain uses TRBV7-8 and TRBJ2-1; 9 nucleotides match TRBD2. V gave up 6 bases and J gave up 6 bases; unmatched junction bases: 6. The CDR3 loop spans 14 amino acids. Germline V gene sequence: CDR1 SGHVS, CDR2 FQNEAQ.

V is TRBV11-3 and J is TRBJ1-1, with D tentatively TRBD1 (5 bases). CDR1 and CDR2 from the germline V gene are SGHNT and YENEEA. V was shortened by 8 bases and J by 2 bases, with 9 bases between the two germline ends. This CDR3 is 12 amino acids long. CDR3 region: CASSTGNTEAFF. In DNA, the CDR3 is TGTGCCAGCTCAACAGGTAACACTGAAGCTTTCTTT.

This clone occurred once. The CDR3 protein is CASSQSPGQGYEQYV. DNA for the CDR3: TGTGCCAGCAGCCAAAGCCCGGGACAGGGCTACGAGCAGTACGTC. V is TRBV3-1 (or the pseudogene TRBV3-2) and J is TRBJ2-7; 9 nucleotides align to TRBD1. Trimming cost V 2 bases and J 3 bases; bases outside gene matches: 5. The CDR3 runs 15 residues. Germline V gene data show CDR1 as LGHDT and CDR2 as YNNKEL (reference sequence).

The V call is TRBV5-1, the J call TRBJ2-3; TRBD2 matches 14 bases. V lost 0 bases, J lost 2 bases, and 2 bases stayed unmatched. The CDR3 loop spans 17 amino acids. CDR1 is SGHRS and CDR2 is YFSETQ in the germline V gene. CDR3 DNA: TGCGCCAGCAGCTTGGGACTAGCGGGGGGGCCCACAGATACGCAGTATTTT. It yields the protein CASSLGLAGGPTDTQYF.

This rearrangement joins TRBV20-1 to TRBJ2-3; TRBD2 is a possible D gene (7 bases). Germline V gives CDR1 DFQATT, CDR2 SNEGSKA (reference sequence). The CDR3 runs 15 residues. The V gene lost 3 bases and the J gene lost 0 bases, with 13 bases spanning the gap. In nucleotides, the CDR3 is TGCAGTGCTAGTCGGGGGGCAGGTAGCACAGATACGCAGTATTTT. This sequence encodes CSASRGAGSTDTQYF.

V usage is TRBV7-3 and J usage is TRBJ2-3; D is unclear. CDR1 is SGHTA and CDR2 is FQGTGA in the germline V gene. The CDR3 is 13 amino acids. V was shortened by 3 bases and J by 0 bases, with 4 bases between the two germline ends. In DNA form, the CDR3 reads TGTGCCAGCAGCTTGGTGAGCACAGATACGCAGTATTTT. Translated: CASSLVSTDTQYF.

CDR3 sequence: CASSIDGQGYMNTEAFF. The CDR3 DNA follows: TGTGCCAGTAGTATAGATGGACAGGGATATATGAACACTGAAGCTTTCTTT. The V and J genes are TRBV19 and TRBJ1-1, with 8 bases matching TRBD1. Germline-derived CDR1 and CDR2 are LNHDA and SQIVND (reference sequence). The junction had 6 bases not matched to a gene; V was cut back by 0 bases and J by 0 bases. The length of the CDR3 is 17 residues. Complete variable domain (other parts from reference TRBV19 and TRBJ1-1): DGGITQSPKYLFRKEGQNVTLSCEQNLNHDAMYWYRQDPGQGLRLIYYSQIVNDFQKGDIAEGYSVSREKKESFPLTVTSAQKNPTAFYLCASSIDGQGYMNTEAFFGQGTRLTVV.